These 16 T cell receptor beta chains were all obtained from the same sample, sequenced in a study of Tregs in tolerant kidney transplant recipients. Data came from immunoSEQ multiplex PCR; TCRdb stores just in-frame clones and leaves some out. The sample shows roughly 64,000 clones, more than 75% of them seen only once. The nonmyeloablative bone marrow transplants came from related graft donors, with transient mixed chimerism. Sample: CD4+ T cells from blood (PBMCs), taken 6 months after the transplant. Receptors were obtained from a human patient who received a combined kidney and bone marrow transplant. Some T cells may be the graft donor's.

V usage is TRBV28 and J usage is TRBJ1-4; 9 nucleotides line up with TRBD1. The CDR3 contains 13 residues. CDR1 MDHEN and CDR2 SYDVKM come from the germline V gene. Trimming cost V 8 bases and J 7 bases; bases outside gene matches: 5. The CDR3 loop reads CASRTGVGEKLFF. CDR3 coding DNA: TGTGCCAGCCGGACAGGGGTGGGTGAAAAACTGTTTTTT.

The chain uses TRBV14 and TRBJ2-5; tentatively, D is TRBD1 (5 bases). The CDR3 is 15 residues long. The germline V gene has CDR1 SGHDN and CDR2 FVKESK. The V and J ends lost 3 bases and 5 bases respectively, with 16 bases between them. The DNA of the CDR3 is TGTGCCAGCAGCCAGAGCAGCAGGGCTGGGGAGACCCAGTACTTC. Translated: CASSQSSRAGETQYF.

J is TRBJ2-2 and V is TRBV7-9; 10 bases map to TRBD2. The ends lost 5 bases at V and 4 bases at J; junction bases unmatched: 13. CDR1 is SEHNR, CDR2 FQNEAQ, per germline (reference sequence). The CDR3 covers 18 residues. The CDR3 protein is CASSVSSTSGDGTGELFF. CDR3 DNA sequence: TGTGCCAGCAGCGTATCTTCCACTAGCGGGGACGGCACCGGGGAGCTGTTTTTT.

The gene calls are TRBV7-2 and TRBJ2-7; D unclear. The V gene lost 6 bases and the J gene lost 3 bases, with 18 bases spanning the gap. The CDR3 extends over 15 amino acids. Germline V gene lookup returns CDR1 SGHTA and CDR2 FQGNSA. DNA of the CDR3: TGTGCCAGCAGGAGAGGTCCGGCCTCGGGCTACGAGCAGTACTTC. It specifies CASRRGPASGYEQYF. Combining the CDR3 with reference TRBV7-2 and TRBJ2-7 gives the whole variable domain GAGVSQSPSNKVTEKGKDVELRCDPISGHTALYWYRQSLGQGLEFLIYFQGNSAPDKSGLPSDRFSAERTGGSVSTLTIQRTQQEDSAVYLCASRRGPASGYEQYFGPGTRLTVT.

V is TRBV11-2 and J is TRBJ2-5; D is ambiguous. The CDR3 has 12 residues. CDR1 SGHAT and CDR2 FQNNGV come from the germline V gene. V lost 5 bases, J lost 4 bases, and 8 bases lay in between. The CDR3 reads CASSPYRETQYF. In nucleotides, the CDR3 is TGTGCCAGCAGCCCGTATCGAGAGACCCAGTACTTC.

This chain uses TRBV20-1 with TRBJ2-7; no reliable D call. The ends were cut back, 6 bases at V and 3 bases at J, with 9 bases in the middle. The CDR3 totals 11 residues. Looked up from germline, CDR1 is DFQATT and CDR2 is SNEGSKA (reference sequence). DNA for the CDR3: TGCAGTGCGGAACGGGTCTACGAGCAGTACTTC. Amino acids: CSAERVYEQYF.

This chain connects TRBV27 to TRBJ2-5, with D maybe TRBD2 (5 bases). V was clipped by 2 bases and J by 5 bases, with 18 bases between them. Looked up from germline, CDR1 is MNHEY and CDR2 is SMNVEV (reference sequence). The CDR3 has 16 amino acids. The CDR3 is CASSLGPRLARETQYF. The CDR3 DNA is TGTGCCAGCAGTTTAGGTCCCCGCCTAGCACGGGAGACCCAGTACTTC.

This rearrangement joins TRBV5-1 to TRBJ2-5; a weak D match, TRBD2 (5 bases). Germline V gene sequence: CDR1 SGHRS, CDR2 YFSETQ. This CDR3 is 13 amino acids long. V lost 6 bases to trimming and J lost 4 bases, with 13 bases between them. The CDR3 is CASMYGIAETQYF. For the CDR3, the DNA is TGCGCCAGCATGTACGGGATCGCAGAGACCCAGTACTTC.

The chain employs TRBV7-8 and TRBJ1-1; D is unresolved. Trimming took 0 bases from V and 9 from J, leaving 17 bases between them. The germline gives CDR1 SGHVS, CDR2 FQNEAQ. The CDR3 covers 15 residues. CDR3 DNA sequence: TGTGCCAGCAGCTTAGCGCGAACCTCCTCGGGGAAAGCTTTCTTT. Its protein product is CASSLARTSSGKAFF.

This clone has just a few counts. The sample contains more than one DNA sequence encoding this CDR3. The CDR3 coding sequence is TGTGCCAGCAGGCGACAGGGAGGCAATTCACCCCTCCACTTT. It is translated as CASRRQGGNSPLHF. V is TRBV7-2 and J is TRBJ1-6; 7 bases align to TRBD1. Germline V gives CDR1 SGHTA, CDR2 FQGNSA. V lost 6 bases, J lost 7 bases, and 6 bases stayed unmatched. The CDR3 has 14 amino acids.

The chain couples TRBV9 to TRBJ2-5; TRBD2 aligns across 10 bases. Trimming cost V 3 bases and J 2 bases; bases outside gene matches: 7. The germline CDR1 and CDR2 sequences are SGDLS and YYNGEE. The CDR3 covers 16 residues. CDR3 sequence reads: CASSALAGVIQETQYF. The CDR3 DNA follows: TGTGCCAGCAGCGCGCTAGCGGGGGTTATACAAGAGACCCAGTACTTC. Drawing the rest from reference TRBV9 and TRBJ2-5, the complete variable domain is DSGVTQTPKHLITATGQRVTLRCSPRSGDLSVYWYQQSLDQGLQFLIQYYNGEERAKGNILERFSAQQFPDLHSELNLSSLELGDSALYFCASSALAGVIQETQYFGPGTRLLVL.

This clone was recorded once. This rearrangement joins TRBV7-8 to TRBJ2-7, with 8 bases lining up with TRBD1. This CDR3 has 14 amino acids. Germline lookup yields CDR1 SGHVS and CDR2 FQNEAQ. Trimming took 5 bases from V and 4 from J; bases not matched to a gene: 7. CDR3 sequence reads: CASSPDRASYEQYF. The DNA of the CDR3 is TGTGCCAGCAGCCCGGACAGGGCCAGTTACGAGCAGTACTTC.

This clone was detected only once. The chain carries TRBV29-1 and TRBJ2-4, with 9 bases that match TRBD1. After removal of 7 bases from V and 0 bases from J, the junction contained 10 bases not matched to a gene. CDR3 length: 16 amino acids. CDR1 and CDR2 from the germline V gene are SQVTM and ANQGSEA. CDR3 DNA sequence: TGCAGCGCGGCCGACAGGGGGAATCGAGCCAAAAACATTCAGTACTTC. Its translation: CSAADRGNRAKNIQYF.

The V and J genes are TRBV4-1 and TRBJ1-1; D perhaps matches TRBD1 (5 bases). In germline, CDR1 is MGHRA, CDR2 YSYEKL. This CDR3 has 16 residues. The germline V and J ends were trimmed by 3 bases and 4 bases, with 18 bases remaining between them. CDR3 DNA: TGCGCCAGCAGCCACAACCCGCCAGGGTCGGGCACTGAAGCTTTCTTT. It codes for CASSHNPPGSGTEAFF.

V usage is TRBV5-4 and J usage is TRBJ2-7; possible D gene TRBD1, 5 bases. CDR1 and CDR2 (germline): SGHNT, YYREEE (reference sequence). Trimming shortened V by 0 bases and J by 6 bases, and 10 bases separated the two germline ends. This CDR3 is built from 13 residues. The CDR3 sequence: CASSLGQLFEQYF. The CDR3 region has the DNA TGTGCCAGCAGCTTGGGACAGTTATTCGAGCAGTACTTC.

The chain combines TRBV6-1 with TRBJ1-2, with D possibly being TRBD1 (5 bases). Trimming shortened V by 2 bases and J by 7 bases, and 8 bases separated the two germline ends. The germline CDR1 and CDR2 sequences are MNHNS and SASEGT. The CDR3 contains 12 residues. The CDR3 is CASSELGVGYTF. The CDR3 region has the DNA TGTGCCAGCAGTGAATTAGGGGTTGGCTACACCTTC.